The 14 T cell receptor beta chains presented below share a single source sample, sequenced in a study of cytomegalovirus exposure and HLA in healthy donors. The PCR made use of 60 Vbeta and 13 Jbeta primers. Sequencing was performed with immunoSEQ multiplex PCR; in TCRdb, only in-frame clones are kept and a portion is missing. The sample contains about 180,000 clones, roughly 79% of which appear only once. The sequencing input was PBMCs. Every receptor here comes from a man aged 35 to 55 in good health and CMV-seropositive.

This clone has only a few counts. This chain links TRBV6-4 with TRBJ2-1; D possibly corresponds to TRBD1 (6 bases). The germline CDR1 and CDR2 sequences are MRHNA and SNTAGT. The V gene lost 0 bases and the J gene lost 6 bases, with 6 bases spanning the gap. The CDR3 loop spans 13 amino acids. The CDR3 loop reads CASSDSQGNEQFF. CDR3 DNA: TGTGCCAGCAGTGACTCACAGGGCAATGAGCAGTTCTTC.

This clone was observed a handful of times. V and J are TRBV4-1 and TRBJ2-3, with D tentatively TRBD2 (5 bases). The CDR3 loop spans 15 amino acids. Germline V gives CDR1 MGHRA, CDR2 YSYEKL. V shed 1 base and J shed 0 bases, with 8 bases lying between them. For the CDR3, the DNA is TGCGCCAGCAGCCAAGCTGGAGGTAGCACAGATACGCAGTATTTT. It codes for CASSQAGGSTDTQYF.

The rearrangement links TRBV5-6 to TRBJ2-7, with a weak D call TRBD1 (7 bases). The V and J ends lost 3 bases and 1 base respectively, with 11 bases between them. Germline-derived CDR1 and CDR2 are SGHDT and YYEEEE. CDR3 length: 14 residues. CDR3 coding DNA: TGTGCCAGCAGCTCGGGGGACAGATCCTACGAGCAGTACTTC. Translation: CASSSGDRSYEQYF.

This chain uses TRBV18 with TRBJ1-2, with 9 bases that match TRBD1. With 6 bases clipped from V and 4 bases from J, the junction kept 9 bases outside the gene matches. Looked up from germline, CDR1 is KGHSH and CDR2 is LQKENI. The CDR3 covers 15 residues. Written as DNA, the CDR3 is TGTGCCAGCTCTTCAGGACAGGGGAGGTCCTATGGCTACACCTTC. Amino acid sequence: CASSSGQGRSYGYTF.

The chain carries TRBV10-3 and TRBJ2-5; D is perhaps TRBD2 (5 bases). The assigned J gene may be wrong: the sequence end matches TRBJ2-7 better. The germline CDR1 and CDR2 sequences are ENHRY and SYGVKD. There are 13 residues in the CDR3. CDR3 in amino acids: CASTTGSSYEQYF. The CDR3 coding sequence is TGTGCCAGTACCACTGGGAGCTCCTACGAGCAGTACTTC.

The gene calls are TRBV27 and TRBJ2-2; D remains ambiguous. Trimming took 2 bases from V and 3 from J, leaving 7 bases between them. The CDR3 has 14 amino acids. Per germline, CDR1 MNHEY and CDR2 SMNVEV (reference sequence). CDR3 in DNA: TGTGCCAGCAGTTTACCCGGTGACACCGGGGAGCTGTTTTTT. Its protein product is CASSLPGDTGELFF.

J is TRBJ2-3 and V is TRBV14, with TRBD2 identical over 10 bases. The V segment lost 2 bases and the J segment 6 bases; nucleotides outside the gene matches: 8. This CDR3 comprises 16 residues. The V gene's germline CDR1 is SGHDN and CDR2 FVKESK. The CDR3 coding sequence is TGTGCCAGCAGCCAACCGACGGGACTAGCGTTTGATACGCAGTATTTT. It encodes CASSQPTGLAFDTQYF.

The chain combines TRBV6-1 with TRBJ2-5; TRBD1 is a possible D gene (5 bases). This CDR3 region has 14 residues. The germline V gene encodes CDR1 MNHNS and CDR2 SASEGT. V gave up 6 bases and J gave up 1 base, with 12 bases separating them. The CDR3: CASSVQVSQETQYF. Written as DNA, the CDR3 is TGTGCCAGCAGCGTACAGGTTAGCCAAGAGACCCAGTACTTC.

The J gene is TRBJ1-5, the V gene TRBV15, with D hard to call. The CDR3 runs 14 residues. V gave up 5 bases and J gave up 0 bases, with 8 bases separating them. Germline loops: CDR1 LNHNV, CDR2 YYDKDF (reference sequence). CDR3 DNA: TGTGCCACCAGCCTATCGCTTAGCAATCAGCCCCAGCATTTT. This translates into CATSLSLSNQPQHF. Combining the CDR3 with reference TRBV15 and TRBJ1-5 gives the whole variable domain DAMVIQNPRYQVTQFGKPVTLSCSQTLNHNVMYWYQQKSSQAPKLLFHYYDKDFNNEADTPDNFQSRRPNTSFCFLDIRSPGLGDTAMYLCATSLSLSNQPQHFGDGTRLSIL.

The chain combines TRBV7-9 with TRBJ1-6; 10 nucleotides align to TRBD1. J lost 9 bases, V lost 3 bases, and 5 bases had no gene match. Per germline, CDR1 SEHNR and CDR2 FQNEAQ (reference sequence). The CDR3 totals 15 residues. CDR3 sequence reads: CASSFGTGAGSPLHF. The CDR3 DNA reads TGTGCCAGCAGCTTCGGGACAGGGGCTGGTTCACCCCTCCACTTT.

V and J are TRBV6-1 and TRBJ2-3, with TRBD2 matching 10 bases. V lost 2 bases to trimming and J lost 3 bases; unmatched junction nucleotides: 5. The CDR3 is 16 amino acids. Germline V lookup: CDR1 MNHNS, CDR2 SASEGT. CDR3: CASSERLAGVTDTQYF. The CDR3, as DNA: TGTGCCAGCAGTGAACGTCTAGCGGGAGTAACAGATACGCAGTATTTT.

J is TRBJ2-7 and V is TRBV29-1, with D tentatively TRBD2 (5 bases). This CDR3 is built from 14 residues. Trimming shortened V by 7 bases and J by 4 bases, and 20 bases separated the two germline ends. Germline CDR1 is SQVTM and CDR2 is ANQGSEA. CDR3 DNA sequence: TGCAGCGCTCGGGGAACAACGGCCTCTTACGAGCAGTACTTC. Translated: CSARGTTASYEQYF.

The chain couples TRBV5-1 to TRBJ2-1, with a possible D match to TRBD1 (8 bases). Between the trimmed V and J ends, which lost 4 bases and 2 bases, there was a span of 16 bases. The CDR3 has 16 amino acids. Germline V CDR1 and CDR2: SGHRS, YFSETQ. The CDR3: CASSGGGTGTYNEQFF. The CDR3 region has the DNA TGCGCCAGCAGCGGGGGGGGGACAGGCACCTACAATGAGCAGTTCTTC.

This clone came up a few times. The chain uses TRBV5-1 and TRBJ2-5; no reliable D call. The V end lost 4 bases, the J end lost 1 base, and 14 bases lay between the germline ends. The CDR3 is 15 amino acids. Germline loops: CDR1 SGHRS, CDR2 YFSETQ. The CDR3: CASSPSGRTQETQYF. The CDR3 region has the DNA TGCGCCAGCAGCCCGAGTGGGCGAACCCAAGAGACCCAGTACTTC. The full variable domain, rest sourced from reference TRBV5-1 and TRBJ2-5, is KAGVTQTPRYLIKTRGQQVTLSCSPISGHRSVSWYQQTPGQGLQFLFEYFSETQRNKGNFPGRFSGRQFSNSRSEMNVSTLELGDSALYLCASSPSGRTQETQYFGPGTRLLVL.